These T cell receptor beta chains were read from a single sample in a study of beta chain features in type 1 diabetes. The method was immunoSEQ multiplex PCR; TCRdb's version includes in-frame clones alone and lacks a portion of them. This table holds approximately 280,000 clones, 15% found once. The sequencing input was naive CD4+ T cells from blood. These receptors were taken from a man aged 18-30 years with type 1 diabetes. The CDR3 runs from the conserved cysteine through the conserved F or W. D genes are given only for firm matches. For some rows the clone size is stated as once, few or many, or as a class when expanded; others skip it.

size: few; J: TRBJ2-7; V: TRBV27; D: .; DNA: TGTGCCAGCAGTTTAAGGGCAGGGGGGCCCTACGAGCAGTACTTC; CDR3: CASSLRAGGPYEQYF
size: few; J: TRBJ1-2; V: TRBV7-9; D: .; DNA: TGTGCCAGCAGCTTGTTAAGACAGACCTATGGCTACACCTTC; CDR3: CASSLLRQTYGYTF
size: .; J: TRBJ2-2; V: TRBV10-3; D: TRBD2; DNA: TGTGCCATCACTCCCCAGGTAGCGGGATCCGGGGAGCTGTTTTTT; CDR3: CAITPQVAGSGELFF
size: few; J: TRBJ2-1; V: TRBV7-8; D: TRBD1; DNA: TGTGCCAGCAGCTCGCGACAGGGCTACAATGAGCAGTTCTTC; CDR3: CASSSRQGYNEQFF
size: few; J: TRBJ2-7; V: TRBV5-6; D: .; DNA: TGTGCCAGCAGCGTACGACAGGCCCCGCAGTACTTC; CDR3: CASSVRQAPQYF
size: few; J: TRBJ2-1; V: TRBV2; D: .; DNA: TGTGCCAGCAGTACAGGGTTTAGTAATGAGCAGTTCTTC; CDR3: CASSTGFSNEQFF
size: few; J: TRBJ1-6; V: TRBV30; D: TRBD1; DNA: TGTGCCTGGAGTGTACGCGTTACCCGACAGGGCAGTTCACCCCTCCACTTT; CDR3: CAWSVRVTRQGSSPLHF
size: .; J: TRBJ1-2; V: TRBV7-2; D: .; DNA: TGTGCCAGCAGCATGGATGGAGGGAACTATGGCTACACCTTC; CDR3: CASSMDGGNYGYTF
size: few; J: TRBJ1-2; V: TRBV4-2; D: .; DNA: TGTGCCAGCAGCCAAGGAAGAGGGCCGGCTAACTATGGCTACACCTTC; CDR3: CASSQGRGPANYGYTF
size: .; J: TRBJ1-5; V: TRBV6-6; D: .; DNA: TGTGCCAGCAGGTACGGACAGCATAGCAATCAGCCCCAGCATTTT; CDR3: CASRYGQHSNQPQHF
size: .; J: TRBJ2-1; V: TRBV5-6; D: TRBD2; DNA: TGTGCCAGCAGCTTGCGGGGGGGATTCTACAATGAGCAGTTCTTC; CDR3: CASSLRGGFYNEQFF
size: .; J: TRBJ2-1; V: TRBV27; D: TRBD2; DNA: TGTGCCAGCAGTTTAATCCTAGCGGGAGGGAAAAACAATGAGCAGTTCTTC; CDR3: CASSLILAGGKNNEQFF
size: few; J: TRBJ1-3; V: TRBV30; D: .; DNA: TGTGCCTGGAGTGTCGGGCAGGGTCCAAACACCATATATTTT; CDR3: CAWSVGQGPNTIYF
size: .; J: TRBJ1-4; V: TRBV25-1; D: TRBD1; DNA: TGTGCCAGCGGAGGACAGGGATCAGAAAAACTGTTTTTT; CDR3: CASGGQGSEKLFF
size: .; J: TRBJ2-1; V: TRBV4-3; D: TRBD2; DNA: TGCGCCAGCAGCCCCGAGGTGGCGGGGGTACAGTTCTTC; CDR3: CASSPEVAGVQFF
size: .; J: TRBJ2-1; V: TRBV6-4; D: TRBD2; DNA: TGTGCCGGAGGGCATTCGGCTAGCGGGAGACCCCCTCGCGGTCATGAGCAGTTCTTC; CDR3: CAGGHSASGRPPRGHEQFF
size: .; J: TRBJ2-7; V: TRBV7-2; D: .; DNA: TGTGCCAGCAGCTTGGAACGGGGATCTGAGCAGTACTTC; CDR3: CASSLERGSEQYF
size: .; J: TRBJ2-1; V: TRBV6-1; D: .; DNA: TGTGCCAGCAGTGAAAGAGCGGTTAGCTCCTACAATGAGCAGTTCTTC; CDR3: CASSERAVSSYNEQFF
size: .; J: TRBJ2-5; V: TRBV5-1; D: .; DNA: TGCGCCAGCAGCTTCAACATACAGGGTCAGGAGACCCAGTACTTC; CDR3: CASSFNIQGQETQYF